This T cell receptor (beta chain) was sequenced in a study of blood T cell repertoires in COVID-19. Study context: Samples came from the United States, Italy and Spain, spanning acute and convalescent COVID-19.

The CDR3 loop spans 18 amino acids. V gave up 2 bases and J gave up 4 bases; unmatched junction bases: 14. CDR1 MDHEN and CDR2 SYDVKM come from the germline V gene. Assay used: immunoSEQ multiplex PCR; TCRdb lists only in-frame clones, some missing. This sample carries about 83,000 clones, 86% of them seen once, and the ten largest clones take 20% to 25%. Sequencing was done on a sample of peripheral blood. This sequence was found in a woman older than 75 in a cohort sampled during active or convalescent COVID-19. The V and J genes are TRBV28 and TRBJ2-1; 7 positions agree with TRBD2. The CDR3 protein is CASSLSHGPPSGYNEQFF. The CDR3 DNA reads as TGTGCCAGCAGTTTAAGCCATGGGCCCCCTAGCGGATACAATGAGCAGTTCTTC.